A selection of T cell receptor beta chains follows, all from one sample in a study of T cells after yellow fever vaccination. TCRdb re-called the 5' RACE reads through MiXCR, storing one row per CDR3 protein. The sample carries a few hundred thousand distinct CDR3 sequences, 6.5% to 7.5% recorded once. The sequencing here drew on CD4+ T cells sorted from PBMCs, taken on the day of the yellow fever booster vaccination. The origin of the receptors is a man younger than 45 who received the YFV17D yellow fever vaccine. Both conserved end residues are part of each CDR3. The D gene is left open where the match is weak. A row's size may be missing; if present it is once, few, many or a size class.

d_gene,abundance,j_gene,v_gene,CDR3aa,CDR3nt
NA,few,TRBJ1-6,TRBV4-1,CASSLNHAWQVPGSYNSPLHF,TGCGCCAGCAGCCTAAACCACGCATGGCAGGTCCCAGGCTCCTATAATTCACCCCTCCACTTT
TRBD1,many,TRBJ1-2,TRBV7-2,CASQGQGGAGYTF,TGTGCCAGCCAGGGACAGGGGGGAGCTGGCTACACCTTC
TRBD2,NA,TRBJ2-5,TRBV20-1,CSATRLAGGTETQYF,TGCAGTGCTACAAGACTAGCGGGAGGGACAGAGACCCAGTACTTC
TRBD2,many,TRBJ2-1,TRBV15,CATSTRLAGANEQFF,TGTGCCACCAGCACAAGACTAGCGGGAGCCAATGAGCAGTTCTTC
TRBD1,NA,TRBJ2-7,TRBV6-1,CASSLDRGRSEQYF,TGTGCCAGCAGCCTGGACAGGGGGCGAAGCGAGCAGTACTTC
TRBD2,many,TRBJ2-1,TRBV9,CASSLLQGLAGAHEQFF,TGTGCCAGCAGCCTACTCCAAGGACTAGCGGGAGCTCATGAGCAGTTCTTC
NA,NA,TRBJ2-1,TRBV30,CAWSVLSWGNEQFF,TGTGCCTGGAGTGTACTCTCGTGGGGCAATGAGCAGTTCTTC
TRBD2,many,TRBJ2-5,TRBV5-1,CASKRRENSYQETQYF,TGCGCCAGCAAAAGGCGGGAGAATTCATACCAAGAGACCCAGTACTTC
TRBD2,many,TRBJ2-2,TRBV9,CASSFSTSGYTGELFF,TGTGCCAGCAGCTTTTCGACTAGCGGCTACACCGGGGAGCTGTTTTTT
NA,few,TRBJ1-1,TRBV30,CAGDGAFF,TGTGCCGGCGATGGGGCTTTCTTT
NA,many,TRBJ2-2,TRBV10-3,CAISPGLANTGELFF,TGTGCCATCAGTCCGGGACTGGCGAACACCGGGGAGCTGTTTTTT
TRBD2,NA,TRBJ2-5,TRBV6-5,CASSYGLAAIETQYF,TGTGCCAGCAGTTATGGACTAGCGGCGATAGAGACCCAGTACTTC
TRBD2,few,TRBJ2-1,TRBV7-2,CASNRRAGPYNEQFF,TGTGCCAGCAACCGTCGAGCGGGGCCGTACAATGAGCAGTTCTTC
NA,NA,TRBJ2-3,TRBV11-2,CASSPTRNTQYF,TGTGCCAGCAGCCCTACCCGGAATACGCAGTATTTT
NA,NA,TRBJ2-7,TRBV10-3,CAISESSDATLYF,TGTGCCATCAGTGAGTCTTCGGACGCCACTCTATACTTC
TRBD2,NA,TRBJ2-7,TRBV28,CASRPGGDEQYF,TGTGCCAGCAGACCGGGAGGAGACGAGCAGTACTTC
NA,many,TRBJ2-3,TRBV28,CASSGRHSDTQYF,TGTGCCAGCAGTGGCAGACACTCTGATACGCAGTATTTT
TRBD1,few,TRBJ2-1,TRBV18,CASSQTWQGASDEQFF,TGTGCCAGCTCACAGACCTGGCAGGGGGCCTCAGATGAGCAGTTCTTC
NA,many,TRBJ1-2,TRBV14,CASSVPGAQLYGYTF,TGTGCCAGCAGCGTACCGGGTGCTCAGTTGTATGGCTACACCTTC
TRBD2,NA,TRBJ2-3,TRBV18,CASSPRTSGRAADTQYF,TGTGCCAGCTCACCTAGGACTAGCGGAAGGGCGGCAGATACGCAGTATTTT
NA,NA,TRBJ1-5,TRBV6-2/TRBV6-3,CASSYWSNQPQHF,TGTGCCAGCAGTTACTGGAGCAATCAGCCCCAGCATTTT
TRBD2,few,TRBJ2-2,TRBV11-3,CASSSSRSGRGGELFF,TGTGCCAGCAGCTCGTCACGTAGCGGGCGTGGCGGGGAGCTGTTTTTT
NA,many,TRBJ2-5,TRBV3-1,CASSQGVAAQQETQYF,TGTGCCAGCAGCCAGGGGGTGGCAGCGCAACAAGAGACCCAGTACTTC
NA,NA,TRBJ1-3,TRBV11-2,CASSDRGGKLISSGNTIYF,TGTGCCAGCAGCGACCGAGGGGGGAAGCTTATTAGCTCTGGAAACACCATATATTTT
NA,NA,TRBJ2-7,TRBV20-1,CSAERDRYEQYF,TGCAGTGCAGAGCGGGACAGGTACGAGCAGTACTTC
NA,NA,TRBJ2-5,TRBV7-6,CASSFRTQETQYF,TGTGCCAGCAGCTTCCGGACCCAAGAGACCCAGTACTTC